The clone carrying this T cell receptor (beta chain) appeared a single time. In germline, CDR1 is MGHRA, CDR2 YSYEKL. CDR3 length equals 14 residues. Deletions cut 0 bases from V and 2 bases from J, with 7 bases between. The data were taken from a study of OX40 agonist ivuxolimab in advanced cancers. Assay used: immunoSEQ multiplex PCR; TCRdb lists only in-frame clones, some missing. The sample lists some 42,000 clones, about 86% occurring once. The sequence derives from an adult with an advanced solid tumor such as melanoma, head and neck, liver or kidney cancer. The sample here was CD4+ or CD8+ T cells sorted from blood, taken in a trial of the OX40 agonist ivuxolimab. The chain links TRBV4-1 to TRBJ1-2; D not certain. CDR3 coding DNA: TGCGCCAGCAGCCAAGAGGGCAGCAACTATGGCTACACCTTC. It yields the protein CASSQEGSNYGYTF.